The sample holds many counts of the clone carrying this TCR beta chain. The source of the sample is a study of response to subunit inactivated influenza vaccine. TCRdb passed the RT-PCR reads through MiXCR, listing each CDR3 protein once. The sample contains some 480,000 distinct CDR3 sequences, 11% of which appear only once. CDR1 and CDR2 from the germline V gene are MDHEN and SYDVKM. The CDR3 sequence is 13 residues long. V was cut by 3 bases and J by 5 bases, with 11 bases left in between. V usage is TRBV28 and J usage is TRBJ2-7, with a weak D call TRBD2 (5 bases). The sequence came from a man in his forties or fifties who received an inactivated influenza vaccine. The material sequenced was PBMCs from blood, taken roughly 6 weeks after vaccination. CDR3 sequence (DNA): TGTGCCAGCAGTTTTATGAGTAGCGACGAGCAGTACTTC. Translation: CASSFMSSDEQYF.